This TCR beta chain was profiled in a study of shared clonotypes between healthy human individuals. Study-level information: The study used three CD4 naive, three CD4 memory, two CD8 naive and one CD8 memory plate per donor.

This clone was seen a few times. CDR1 SGHRS and CDR2 YFSETQ come from the germline V gene. The CDR3 has 17 residues. J gave up 3 bases and V 4 bases, and 8 bases lay outside the gene matches. Splitting of each subset's genomic DNA was done evenly across several immunoSEQ plates. Sorted subsets were amplified in replicate PCRs using 200 ng DNA, about 30,000 T cell genomes. Clones were read by immunoSEQ multiplex PCR, and TCRdb kept only the in-frame ones, dropping some. Of 600,000 to 800,000 clones detected, roughly 72% appear once; the ten largest clones hold under 2%. The investigators split CD4+ cells into a CD45RA+ naive subset and a CD45RA-negative memory subset.

This sequence originates from a woman in her 30s in good health. This chain joins TRBV5-1 and TRBJ2-5; 14 positions agree with TRBD2. The specimen sequenced was memory CD4+ T cells sorted from blood. Indicated subset: CD45RA-negative fraction. The chain's CDR3 is CASSMGLAGVGEETQYF. Here the CDR3 DNA reads TGCGCCAGCAGCATGGGACTAGCGGGAGTAGGAGAAGAGACCCAGTACTTC.